A selection of T cell receptor beta chains follows, all from one sample in a study of T cells after yellow fever vaccination. MiXCR was run by TCRdb on the 5' RACE reads, yielding one entry per CDR3 protein. The profile covers 250,000 to 400,000 distinct CDR3 sequences, with 4.1% appearing a single time and 20% to 25% taken by the ten largest. The specimen was PBMCs, collected 5 days after the yellow fever booster vaccination. Receptor source: a man in his late teens or twenties who received the YFV17D yellow fever vaccine. The CDR3 runs from the conserved cysteine through the conserved F or W. A D gene is named only where the DNA matches it firmly. Size is stated for part of the rows, as once, few or many counts, or as a class when the clone is expanded.

>15|many|TRBV7-2|-|TRBJ1-1
TGTGCCAGCAGCTTCCCCAGCCCACAGAACACTGAAGCTTTCTTT
CASSFPSPQNTEAFF
>14|few|TRBV20-1|TRBD1|TRBJ1-4
TGCAGTGCTTCCCCCTTGAGACAGGGCGGAAAACTGTTTTTT
CSASPLRQGGKLFF
>16|few|TRBV5-1|-|TRBJ1-4
TGCGCCAGCAGCCCTGACAGGATCGCAACTAATGAAAAACTGTTTTTT
CASSPDRIATNEKLFF
>14|few|TRBV5-1|TRBD1|TRBJ2-4
TGCGCCAGCAAACCTTGGACAGGCAAAAACATTCAGTACTTC
CASKPWTGKNIQYF
>14|many|TRBV20-1|-|TRBJ2-5
TGCAGTGCCCCCAGGGGCACGAACCAAGAGACCCAGTACTTC
CSAPRGTNQETQYF
>16|few|TRBV4-1|TRBD2|TRBJ2-2
TGCGCCAGCAGCCTACTAGCGGGGGGGCAGGCCGGGGAGCTGTTTTTT
CASSLLAGGQAGELFF
>16|many|TRBV11-2|TRBD1|TRBJ2-5
TGTGCCAGCAGCTTCCACGACAGGGGGCTGTTGGAGACCCAGTACTTC
CASSFHDRGLLETQYF
>17|many|TRBV7-8|-|TRBJ2-1
TGTGCCAGCAGCTTTTCATTTGGCGGGACCTCCTACAATGAGCAGTTCTTC
CASSFSFGGTSYNEQFF
>14|-|TRBV5-1|-|TRBJ2-5
TGCGCCAGCAGCCCACTGGCTACCCAAGAGACCCAGTACTTC
CASSPLATQETQYF
>16|few|TRBV18|-|TRBJ2-6
TGTGCCAGCTCACCTGGACTGAGCTCTGGGGCCAACGTCCTGACTTTC
CASSPGLSSGANVLTF
>14|few|TRBV20-1|-|TRBJ2-5
TGCAGTGCCCAGGACGTGTCAATTCGCGAGACCCAGTACTTC
CSAQDVSIRETQYF
>14|many|TRBV6-2/TRBV6-3|-|TRBJ2-2
TGTGCCAGCGGACGGGGAGCGGACACCGGGGAGCTGTTTTTT
CASGRGADTGELFF
>14|few|TRBV19|TRBD1|TRBJ1-4
TGTGCCAGTAGTATGGGGACAGGTCCTGAAAAACTGTTTTTT
CASSMGTGPEKLFF
>13|-|TRBV25-1|TRBD1|TRBJ1-2
TGTGCCAGCCAGATAGGGACAGAAAACGGCTACACCTTC
CASQIGTENGYTF
>13|-|TRBV6-5|-|TRBJ2-1
TGTGCCAGCAGTTACTCGACGGACAATGAGCAGTTCTTC
CASSYSTDNEQFF
>13|many|TRBV5-1|-|TRBJ2-1
TGCGCCAGCAGCTTGGGACCGCCCGATGAGCAGTTCTTC
CASSLGPPDEQFF
>14|-|TRBV20-1|-|TRBJ2-3
TGCAGTGCTAGAGATTCCACCTACACAGATACGCAGTATTTT
CSARDSTYTDTQYF
>16|few|TRBV7-7|-|TRBJ2-5
TGTGCTAGCAGCCCCTCATTGGGGCAGCGCCAAGAGACCCAGTACTTC
CASSPSLGQRQETQYF
>15|few|TRBV20-1|TRBD2|TRBJ2-3
TGCAGTGCTAGATTGAGCGGGGGGGACACAGATACGCAGTATTTT
CSARLSGGDTDTQYF
>14|-|TRBV7-2|-|TRBJ2-3
TGTGCCAGCAGCTCCCCTGATAGGGAAGATACGCAGTATTTT
CASSSPDREDTQYF
>13|few|TRBV18|TRBD1|TRBJ1-1
TGTGCCAGCTCACCCCAGGGGACAGTAGAAGCTTTCTTT
CASSPQGTVEAFF
>13|many|TRBV10-3|TRBD1|TRBJ1-6
TGTGCCATCAACAGGGGGCTCGGTTCACCCCTCCACTTT
CAINRGLGSPLHF
>15|-|TRBV2|-|TRBJ2-6
TGTGCCTTAAAAGGGGTTAGCTCTGGGGCCAACGTCCTGACTTTC
CALKGVSSGANVLTF
>17|-|TRBV5-1|TRBD2|TRBJ2-1
TGCGCCAGCAGCTCAGCGGGGGCCGCGGGGTCCTACAATGAGCAGTTCTTC
CASSSAGAAGSYNEQFF
>12|many|TRBV28|-|TRBJ1-1
TGTGCCAGCAGTGGAACCCTCACTGAAGCTTTCTTT
CASSGTLTEAFF
>13|-|TRBV11-2|-|TRBJ2-5
TGTGCCAGCAGCTTAGCAATACCAGAGACCCAGTACTTC
CASSLAIPETQYF
>15|many|TRBV11-2|-|TRBJ2-1
TGTGCCAGCAGCTTAGATCTGCCCCCCCACAATGAGCAGTTCTTC
CASSLDLPPHNEQFF
>13|-|TRBV29-1|-|TRBJ1-2
TGCAGCGTCGACAGTCGGACAGTCTATGGCTACACCTTC
CSVDSRTVYGYTF
>13|-|TRBV12-3/TRBV12-4|-|TRBJ1-1
TGTGCCAGCAGTCAGAGCGACGGGACTGAAGCTTTCTTT
CASSQSDGTEAFF
>13|-|TRBV7-7|-|TRBJ2-2
TGTGCTAGCAGCCGAGAGAGAACCGGGGAGCTGTTTTTT
CASSRERTGELFF
>20|-|TRBV5-5|TRBD2|TRBJ2-3
TGTGCCAGCAGCTTGGCCGGGCTAGCGGGGGGCCAACTCGAACCTGATACGCAGTATTTT
CASSLAGLAGGQLEPDTQYF
>13|-|TRBV5-4|-|TRBJ2-1
TGTGCCAGCGGGCAGGCAACCTACAATGAGCAGTTCTTC
CASGQATYNEQFF
>15|-|TRBV5-4|TRBD1|TRBJ2-2
TGTGCCAGCAGCCACGCACAGGGGGCGGGCGGGGAGCTGTTTTTT
CASSHAQGAGGELFF
>16|few|TRBV7-8|-|TRBJ1-4
TGTGCCAGCAGCCCGGGGGTCCACCGGACTAATGAAAAACTGTTTTTT
CASSPGVHRTNEKLFF
>15|-|TRBV19|-|TRBJ2-5
TGTGCCAGTAGTACCGTGATGAGGTACCAAGAGACCCAGTACTTC
CASSTVMRYQETQYF
>14|few|TRBV6-2/TRBV6-3|-|TRBJ1-5
TGTGCCAGCAGTTACTGGACAGTCGGGCAGCCCCAGCATTTT
CASSYWTVGQPQHF
>16|few|TRBV11-2|TRBD1|TRBJ1-4
TGTGCCAGCAGCCCACACGGGACAGGGAGGGATGAAAAACTGTTTTTT
CASSPHGTGRDEKLFF
>11|-|TRBV18|-|TRBJ1-1
TGTGCCAGCTCACCAATAAGGGAAGCTTTCTTT
CASSPIREAFF
>15|few|TRBV6-1|TRBD1|TRBJ1-5
TGCGCCAGCAGTTTCGGGACAGATAGCAATCAGCCCCAGCATTTT
CASSFGTDSNQPQHF
>16|-|TRBV18|TRBD2|TRBJ2-7
TGTGCCAGCTCACCAGGACTAGCGGGGGGGACCTACGAGCAGTACTTC
CASSPGLAGGTYEQYF
>12|few|TRBV7-2|-|TRBJ1-1
TGTGCCAGTGGGGTCAGGGGAGTTTTGGCTTTCTTT
CASGVRGVLAFF
>15|-|TRBV20-1|TRBD2|TRBJ2-7
TGCAGTGCCCCGCTAGCGGGGAGGAGCTCCTACGAGCAGTACTTC
CSAPLAGRSSYEQYF